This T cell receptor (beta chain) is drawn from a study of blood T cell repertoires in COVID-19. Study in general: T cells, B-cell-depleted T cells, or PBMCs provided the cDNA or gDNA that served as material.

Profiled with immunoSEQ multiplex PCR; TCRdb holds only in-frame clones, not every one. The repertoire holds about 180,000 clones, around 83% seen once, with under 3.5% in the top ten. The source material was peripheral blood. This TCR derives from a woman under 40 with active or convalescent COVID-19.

In nucleotides, the CDR3 is TGTGCCAGCAGCGCCCGCCAGGGGGCAGATAATTCACCCCTCCACTTT. Its protein is CASSARQGADNSPLHF. The rearrangement uses TRBV9 and TRBJ1-6; TRBD1 aligns across 8 bases. Trimming cost V 3 bases and J 5 bases; bases outside gene matches: 7. This CDR3 has 16 residues. Germline assignment: CDR1 SGDLS and CDR2 YYNGEE. The full variable domain, completed using reference TRBV9 and TRBJ1-6, is DSGVTQTPKHLITATGQRVTLRCSPRSGDLSVYWYQQSLDQGLQFLIQYYNGEERAKGNILERFSAQQFPDLHSELNLSSLELGDSALYFCASSARQGADNSPLHFGNGTRLTVT.